The 25 T cell receptor beta chains presented below share a single source sample, sequenced in a study of blood T cell repertoires in COVID-19 (dated by TCRdb to between 2020 and 2021). To prepare the library, the immunoSEQ multiplex PCR assay was applied. Here the immuneACCESS table is served through TCRdb, limited to in-frame sequences with V and J called. Missing clones are a known gap in these copies; in checked studies unresolved V genes cover under half, and the rest lacks a known reason. This sample holds a few hundred thousand clones; around 84% were observed only once. The ten largest clones represent roughly 4.6% of the sample. Sequencing input: peripheral blood. Receptor source: an older woman who had recovered from COVID-19.

The chain recombines TRBV27 with TRBJ2-7; D not certain. In germline, CDR1 is MNHEY, CDR2 SMNVEV (reference sequence). Between the trimmed V and J ends, which lost 0 bases and 2 bases, there was a span of 5 bases. The CDR3 extends over 13 amino acids. The CDR3 DNA follows: TGTGCCAGCAGTTTATCGCCGGCCTACGAGCAGTACTTC. Protein product: CASSLSPAYEQYF.

The gene calls are TRBV7-2 and TRBJ2-3; D gene uncertain. V lost 5 bases and J 6 bases, leaving 9 bases between the germline ends. CDR3 size: 12 residues. Germline V gene data show CDR1 as SGHTA and CDR2 as FQGNSA. CDR3 sequence (DNA): TGTGCCAGCAGCCCAACTTGGGATACGCAGTATTTT. This encodes CASSPTWDTQYF.

This clone was detected only once. The chain is built from TRBV6-5 and TRBJ1-2; D is unclear. V lost 7 bases to trimming and J lost 2 bases, with 11 bases between them. CDR1 and CDR2 from the germline V gene are MNHEY and SVGAGI. This CDR3 is built from 13 residues. The chain's CDR3 is CASISLTNYGYTF. The DNA of the CDR3 is TGTGCCAGCATAAGCCTAACGAACTATGGCTACACCTTC.

The CDR3 DNA is TGCGCCAGCAGGGGATTATCCGGGACAGGGGGCTCCGAGAACTATGGCTACACCTTC. Residues: CASRGLSGTGGSENYGYTF. The chain joins TRBV5-1 to TRBJ1-2; 12 bases are shared with TRBD1. Germline V gene sequence: CDR1 SGHRS, CDR2 YFSETQ. The CDR3 is 19 amino acids. The V and J ends lost 5 bases and 2 bases, in that order; junction bases with no gene match: 16.

V usage is TRBV15 and J usage is TRBJ2-3; the D is unclear. Trimming left V 0 bases short and J 6 bases short, with 7 bases between. The CDR3 has 13 amino acids. CDR1 LNHNV and CDR2 YYDKDF come from the germline V gene (reference sequence). As DNA, the CDR3 is TGTGCCACCAGCAGAGATAGTCGGGATACGCAGTATTTT. Protein sequence: CATSRDSRDTQYF.

V gene TRBV30 combines with J gene TRBJ1-1; TRBD1 matches 8 bases. Germline V CDR1 and CDR2: GTSNPN, SVGIG (reference sequence). V shed 4 bases and J 3 bases; nucleotides not matched to a gene: 7. The CDR3 is made up of 14 amino acids. The CDR3 is CAWIMDRVYTEAFF. Written as DNA, the CDR3 is TGTGCCTGGATCATGGACAGGGTGTACACTGAAGCTTTCTTT.

The rearrangement joins TRBV18 to TRBJ1-2; a possible D gene is TRBD1 (5 bases). The CDR3 contains 14 residues. With 6 bases removed from V and 3 bases from J, the gap between germline ends came to 14 bases. CDR1 is KGHSH and CDR2 is LQKENI in the germline V gene. Here the CDR3 DNA reads TGTGCCAGCTCTCCCGGGACTCTCGACTATGGCTACACCTTC. It encodes CASSPGTLDYGYTF.

The chain couples TRBV4-1 to TRBJ2-7; 7 nucleotides agree with TRBD2. J gave up 0 bases and V 3 bases, and 5 bases lay outside the gene matches. Germline V gives CDR1 MGHRA, CDR2 YSYEKL. This CDR3 region has 15 residues. The CDR3, as DNA: TGCGCCAGCAGCCAGGGGGGAGGGAGCTCCTACGAGCAGTACTTC. Residues: CASSQGGGSSYEQYF.

This clone has only a few counts. The V gene is TRBV2, the J gene TRBJ2-5; unclear D gene. The CDR3 extends over 14 amino acids. Germline assignment: CDR1 SNHLY and CDR2 FYNNEI. Trimming removed 4 bases at V and 3 bases at J, with 12 bases between. CDR3: CASSGVLAEETQYF. DNA for the CDR3: TGTGCCAGCAGTGGGGTATTAGCAGAAGAGACCCAGTACTTC.

The rearrangement links TRBV30 to TRBJ2-5; TRBD2 matches at 8 bases. Looked up from germline, CDR1 is GTSNPN and CDR2 is SVGIG (reference sequence). This CDR3 has 13 amino acids. Trimming removed 2 bases from V and 5 bases from J; junction bases left unmatched: 4. DNA for the CDR3: TGTGCCTGGAGTCCGGGGGGGATCGAGACCCAGTACTTC. Protein: CAWSPGGIETQYF.

The J gene is TRBJ2-3, the V gene TRBV4-1; 9 bases align to TRBD2. Germline assignment: CDR1 MGHRA and CDR2 YSYEKL. The J segment lost 6 bases and the V segment lost 1 base, leaving 8 bases of the junction unmatched. There are 16 residues in the CDR3. The DNA for the CDR3 is TGCGCCAGCAGCCAAGTCTTAGCGGGGGCTGGGGATACGCAGTATTTT. Its protein product is CASSQVLAGAGDTQYF.

This clone was counted between two and nine times. This rearrangement joins TRBV3-1 (or the pseudogene TRBV3-2) to TRBJ1-1; D is uncertain. V lost 1 base, J lost 0 bases, and 18 bases lay in between. This CDR3 contains 18 residues. Germline CDR1 is LGHDT and CDR2 is YNNKEL (reference sequence). The chain's CDR3 is CASSQVRVGYGVNTEAFF. In nucleotides, the CDR3 is TGTGCCAGCAGCCAAGTTCGGGTCGGGTACGGGGTGAACACTGAAGCTTTCTTT.

The chain links TRBV5-1 to TRBJ1-1; D unresolved. The CDR3 is 14 residues long. V was trimmed by 3 bases and J by 1 base, leaving 10 bases between them. The germline CDR1 and CDR2 sequences are SGHRS and YFSETQ. CDR3 bases: TGCGCCAGCAGCTCCACACGGAGGAACACTGAAGCTTTCTTT. Its translation: CASSSTRRNTEAFF.

This clone was observed a few times. This chain links TRBV10-3 with TRBJ2-1; 9 bases align to TRBD2. CDR1 and CDR2 (germline): ENHRY, SYGVKD. V was clipped by 6 bases and J by 6 bases; unmatched bases: 12. This CDR3 region has 16 residues. The CDR3 nucleotides are TGTGCCATCAGGGAACTAGGCGGGGGGGCCCCCAATGAGCAGTTCTTC. It encodes CAIRELGGGAPNEQFF.

This chain connects TRBV19 to TRBJ1-2, with D possibly TRBD1 on 6 matching bases. Germline V gene lookup returns CDR1 LNHDA and CDR2 SQIVND (reference sequence). The CDR3 sequence is 12 residues long. V was clipped by 4 bases and J by 8 bases, with 11 bases between them. The CDR3 coding sequence is TGTGCCAGTAGTAACAGGGTGGGCGGCTACACCTTC. Amino acids: CASSNRVGGYTF. The whole variable domain, remainder taken from reference TRBV19 and TRBJ1-2, is DGGITQSPKYLFRKEGQNVTLSCEQNLNHDAMYWYRQDPGQGLRLIYYSQIVNDFQKGDIAEGYSVSREKKESFPLTVTSAQKNPTAFYLCASSNRVGGYTFGSGTRLTVV.

The CDR3 region is CSASSRGEINEQFF. CDR3 nucleotide sequence: TGCAGTGCTAGTAGCAGGGGCGAGATCAATGAGCAGTTCTTC. The chain employs TRBV20-1 and TRBJ2-1; the D gene is possibly TRBD1 (6 bases). The CDR3 totals 14 residues. V gave up 3 bases and J gave up 6 bases, with 15 bases separating them. Germline V CDR1 and CDR2: DFQATT, SNEGSKA (reference sequence).

Regarding this clone: It may be a read error: a sequence one base away is much more abundant. The DNA for the CDR3 is TGTGCCAGCAGCTTCGGGACAGCCTATGGCTACACCTTC. It specifies CASSFGTAYGYTF. The V and J genes are TRBV7-8 and TRBJ1-2; 7 positions match TRBD1. J was trimmed by 4 bases and V by 3 bases; bases with no gene match: 2. The germline V gene encodes CDR1 SGHVS and CDR2 FQNEAQ. The CDR3 has 13 amino acids.

The chain links TRBV2 to TRBJ2-3, with TRBD2 matching over 11 bases. This CDR3 has 13 amino acids. Germline V lookup: CDR1 SNHLY, CDR2 FYNNEI. J lost 6 bases, V lost 6 bases, and 2 bases had no gene match. CDR3: CASSVAGGDTQYF. CDR3 DNA: TGTGCCAGCAGCGTAGCGGGGGGGGATACGCAGTATTTT. The full variable domain, completed using reference TRBV2 and TRBJ2-3, is EPEVTQTPSHQVTQMGQEVILRCVPISNHLYFYWYRQILGQKVEFLVSFYNNEISEKSEIFDDQFSVERPDGSNFTLKIRSTKLEDSAMYFCASSVAGGDTQYFGPGTRLTVL.

J is TRBJ1-2 and V is TRBV2; D perhaps matches TRBD1 (6 bases). Germline-derived CDR1 and CDR2 are SNHLY and FYNNEI. CDR3 size: 13 residues. Trimming stripped 6 bases from V and 2 bases from J, with 10 bases between. In nucleotides, the CDR3 is TGTGCCAGCAGGAGGACAGACAACTATGGCTACACCTTC. It translates to CASRRTDNYGYTF.

The gene calls are TRBV2 and TRBJ2-1; TRBD1 aligns across 10 bases. The CDR3 loop spans 14 amino acids. Per the germline V gene, CDR1 is SNHLY and CDR2 is FYNNEI. V dropped 6 bases and J dropped 7; count of bases not matched to a gene: 6. CDR3: CASRRQGAQNEQFF. CDR3 in DNA: TGTGCCAGCAGAAGACAGGGGGCGCAGAATGAGCAGTTCTTC.

This chain links TRBV19 with TRBJ1-4, with a weak D call TRBD1 (6 bases). This CDR3 has 15 residues. Germline CDR1 is LNHDA and CDR2 is SQIVND (reference sequence). The V end lost 3 bases, the J end lost 7 bases, and 15 bases lay between the germline ends. This CDR3 is CASSIGGAAVEKLFF. CDR3 DNA sequence: TGTGCCAGTAGTATTGGGGGGGCGGCGGTTGAAAAACTGTTTTTT.

The chain joins TRBV30 to TRBJ2-7, with 7 positions matching TRBD2. V gave up 0 bases and J gave up 4 bases; unmatched junction bases: 9. This CDR3 has 15 amino acids. Germline values: CDR1 GTSNPN, CDR2 SVGIG (reference sequence). CDR3 protein: CAWSVGLDSRYEQYF. DNA for the CDR3: TGTGCCTGGAGTGTCGGACTAGACAGTAGATACGAGCAGTACTTC.

This chain uses TRBV24-1 with TRBJ1-2; 8 bases match TRBD1. The CDR3 runs 16 residues. Germline V gene data show CDR1 as KGHDR and CDR2 as SFDVKD. Trimming took 3 bases from V and 2 from J; bases not matched to a gene: 7. In DNA form, the CDR3 reads TGTGCCACCAGTGATCCCTTGACAGGGGAGAACTATGGCTACACCTTC. This gives the protein CATSDPLTGENYGYTF.

The chain is built from TRBV2 and TRBJ1-3; D not certain. Looked up from germline, CDR1 is SNHLY and CDR2 is FYNNEI. Trimming shortened V by 2 bases and J by 0 bases, and 8 bases separated the two germline ends. This CDR3 region has 15 residues. CDR3 loop: CASSEQAFSGNTIYF. The CDR3 DNA follows: TGTGCCAGCAGTGAACAGGCCTTCTCTGGAAACACCATATATTTT.

This sequence joins TRBV13 and TRBJ1-2; 7 positions match TRBD1. V trimming: 3 bases; J trimming: 6 bases; junction bases outside the gene matches: 7. The CDR3 has 14 amino acids. The germline gives CDR1 PRHDT, CDR2 FYEKMQ (reference sequence). CDR3 sequence: CASSFRDSRDGYTF. The CDR3 nucleotides read TGTGCCAGCAGCTTCCGGGACAGTCGCGATGGCTACACCTTC.